Below, 9 T cell receptor beta chains from the same sample are listed, as sequenced in a study of blood T cells in healthy people across ages. A sample-barcoded 5' primer and a J-beta primer mix were used in a second PCR of roughly 7 to 11 cycles. TCRdb passed the 5' RACE reads through MiXCR, listing each CDR3 protein once. The sample has over a million distinct CDR3 sequences; over 35% are singletons. Source material: blood. The source is a woman aged 55-69 years in good health.

The chain couples TRBV12-3 or TRBV12-4 to TRBJ2-3, with 11 bases aligning to TRBD2. With V trimmed by 8 bases and J by 2 bases, 6 bases remained unmatched. The CDR3 contains 15 residues. The CDR3 is CASGRLAGFTDTQYF. The DNA of the CDR3 is TGTGCCAGCGGGAGACTAGCGGGGTTCACAGATACGCAGTATTTT.

The chain recombines TRBV30 with TRBJ2-1, with D possibly being TRBD2 (6 bases). The CDR3 consists of 14 residues. Germline lookup yields CDR1 GTSNPN and CDR2 SVGIG (reference sequence). Trimming left V 3 bases short and J 5 bases short, with 14 bases between. The CDR3 DNA sequence: TGTGCCTGGAGATCCGGGACTCCTAACAATGAGCAGTTCTTC. Translation gives CAWRSGTPNNEQFF.

This clonotype was seen only a few times. CDR3 sequence (DNA): TGTGCCACCAGTGATTCCGGACAGGCAAGCACAGATACGCAGTATTTT. It codes for CATSDSGQASTDTQYF. The rearrangement links TRBV24-1 to TRBJ2-3, with 7 bases fitting TRBD1. This CDR3 comprises 16 residues. Germline CDR1 is KGHDR and CDR2 is SFDVKD. The J segment lost 0 bases and the V segment lost 2 bases, leaving 4 bases of the junction unmatched.

V is TRBV28 and J is TRBJ2-1, with D perhaps being TRBD1 or TRBD2 (6 bases each). CDR3 size: 16 residues. Trimming took 5 bases from V and 7 from J, leaving 21 bases between them. CDR1 MDHEN and CDR2 SYDVKM come from the germline V gene. Here the CDR3 reads CASSTNPKGGKNEQFF. CDR3 nucleotide sequence: TGTGCCAGCAGTACAAACCCGAAGGGGGGAAAAAATGAGCAGTTCTTC. Drawing the rest from reference TRBV28 and TRBJ2-1, the complete variable domain is DVKVTQSSRYLVKRTGEKVFLECVQDMDHENMFWYRQDPGLGLRLIYFSYDVKMKEKGDIPEGYSVSREKKERFSLILESASTNQTSMYLCASSTNPKGGKNEQFFGPGTRLTVL.

This sequence joins TRBV2 and TRBJ2-6, with D tentatively TRBD1 or TRBD2 (6 bases each). The CDR3 is 16 residues long. V lost 11 bases, J lost 0 bases, and 17 bases lay in between. Germline loops: CDR1 SNHLY, CDR2 FYNNEI. In DNA, the CDR3 is TGTGCCGGGGGGCAGGACCAGGGCTCTGGGGCCAACGTCCTGACTTTC. Residues: CAGGQDQGSGANVLTF.

This sequence joins TRBV15 and TRBJ1-1, with D possibly TRBD1 on 6 matching bases. With 5 bases removed from V and 0 bases from J, the gap between germline ends came to 19 bases. The CDR3 is 17 residues long. The germline gives CDR1 LNHNV, CDR2 YYDKDF (reference sequence). Here the CDR3 reads CATSSRTTGILNTEAFF. The CDR3 DNA reads as TGTGCCACCAGCTCCCGGACAACAGGGATCCTGAACACTGAAGCTTTCTTT.

The chain has TRBV4-1 and TRBJ1-2, with unresolved D. V shed 0 bases and J shed 3 bases, with 14 bases lying between them. The CDR3 runs to 16 residues. Germline V lookup: CDR1 MGHRA, CDR2 YSYEKL. The CDR3 sequence is CASSQDIRSSDYGYTF. As DNA, the CDR3 is TGCGCCAGCAGCCAAGATATCCGCAGCTCAGACTATGGCTACACCTTC.

The chain carries TRBV6-2 or TRBV6-3 and TRBJ2-7; D not resolved. The germline V and J ends were trimmed by 6 bases and 0 bases, with 15 bases remaining between them. Germline CDR1 reads MNHEY; CDR2 reads SVGEGT. The CDR3 contains 15 residues. The CDR3, as DNA: TGTGCCAGCAGCTCCGGCGGACGGTACTCCTACGAGCAGTACTTC. It encodes CASSSGGRYSYEQYF.

This chain connects TRBV29-1 to TRBJ2-3; maybe TRBD1 (5 bases). This CDR3 is built from 14 residues. V gave up 5 bases and J gave up 1 base, with 13 bases separating them. The germline V gene encodes CDR1 SQVTM and CDR2 ANQGSEA. In nucleotides, the CDR3 is TGCAGCGTTACAGGTAGAGTGGGCACAGATACGCAGTATTTT. This codes for CSVTGRVGTDTQYF.